The clone carrying this TCR beta chain appeared a few times. Its antigen remains unknown. This record belongs to a study of T cell repertoires in cytomegalovirus infection. Germline V gene sequence: CDR1 MDHEN, CDR2 SYDVKM. Trimming left V 8 bases short and J 2 bases short, with 13 bases between. The CDR3 sequence is 13 residues long. Study outcomes and limitations: The ex vivo response showed dominance by HLA-C-restricted CMV-specific TCR beta clonotypes.

TCRdb independently ran MiXCR on the reads; one entry per CDR3 protein. Among just under 550,000 distinct CDR3 sequences, 26% were seen once, and the ten largest hold roughly 13%. The sequence derives from a human donor in good health (CMV status not recorded). Some clones in this sample may be carry-over from other donors' samples. The chain joins TRBV28 to TRBJ2-7; maybe TRBD2 (6 bases). Material for sequencing was PBMCs. The CDR3 sequence is CASGGTDTYEQYF. Here the CDR3 DNA reads TGTGCCAGCGGGGGGACGGACACCTACGAGCAGTACTTC. The whole variable domain, remainder taken from reference TRBV28 and TRBJ2-7, is DVKVTQSSRYLVKRTGEKVFLECVQDMDHENMFWYRQDPGLGLRLIYFSYDVKMKEKGDIPEGYSVSREKKERFSLILESASTNQTSMYLCASGGTDTYEQYFGPGTRLTVT.